A selection of T cell receptor beta chains follows, all from one sample in a study of response to subunit inactivated influenza vaccine. TCRdb re-analysed the RT-PCR reads in MiXCR, keeping a single row per CDR3 protein. The sample holds hundreds of thousands of distinct CDR3 sequences, approximately 11% seen once. This material consisted of PBMCs from blood, taken about 40 days after vaccination. Source of these receptors: a man aged 50 to 60 who received an inactivated influenza vaccine. Each CDR3 is given with its conserved first and last residue. The order of the fields is J gene, D gene, clone size, V gene, CDR3 DNA, CDR3 protein. A D gene is named only where the DNA matches it firmly. Clone size appears in some rows only: once, few, many, or a class for an expanded clone.

J gene: TRBJ2-1; D gene: NA; clone size: many; V gene: TRBV3-1; CDR3 DNA: TGTGCCAGCGCCGCCGGGCCGGGACTCAGCAATGAGCAGTTCTTC; CDR3 protein: CASAAGPGLSNEQFF
J gene: TRBJ2-1; D gene: NA; clone size: few; V gene: TRBV12-3/TRBV12-4; CDR3 DNA: TGTGCCAGCAGTTCGGGACTCTCGGAGCAGTTCTTC; CDR3 protein: CASSSGLSEQFF
J gene: TRBJ2-7; D gene: NA; clone size: NA; V gene: TRBV2; CDR3 DNA: TGTGCCAGCAGTGAGGTCAGGGCCTCGTACGAGCAGTACTTC; CDR3 protein: CASSEVRASYEQYF
J gene: TRBJ2-7; D gene: NA; clone size: many; V gene: TRBV10-3; CDR3 DNA: TGTGCCATCAGTGAGCCACCTTACGAGCAGTACTTC; CDR3 protein: CAISEPPYEQYF
J gene: TRBJ2-6; D gene: TRBD2; clone size: NA; V gene: TRBV6-4; CDR3 DNA: TGTGCCAGCAGCTGGGGGAGGGCAGCCAGCTCTGGGGCCAACGTCCTGACTTTC; CDR3 protein: CASSWGRAASSGANVLTF
J gene: TRBJ2-5; D gene: NA; clone size: many; V gene: TRBV29-1; CDR3 DNA: TGCAGCGTTGGAAGACAGGGAGGGACGGGGGAGACCCAGTACTTC; CDR3 protein: CSVGRQGGTGETQYF
J gene: TRBJ1-2; D gene: NA; clone size: NA; V gene: TRBV12-3/TRBV12-4; CDR3 DNA: TGTGCCTCTCGGGACCCTCCCGAGGGTGGCTACACCTTC; CDR3 protein: CASRDPPEGGYTF
J gene: TRBJ2-7; D gene: TRBD1; clone size: NA; V gene: TRBV3-1; CDR3 DNA: TGTGCCAGCAGCCAAGGGGACAGGGTTTTCTACGAGCAGTACTTC; CDR3 protein: CASSQGDRVFYEQYF
J gene: TRBJ2-5; D gene: NA; clone size: NA; V gene: TRBV5-6; CDR3 DNA: TGTGCCAGCAGCTTGCCCCCCGGACTAAGCCTGGGGACCCAGTACTTC; CDR3 protein: CASSLPPGLSLGTQYF
J gene: TRBJ2-1; D gene: NA; clone size: few; V gene: TRBV20-1; CDR3 DNA: TGCAGTGCTACTCAACCGGGTCCCCTACACAATGAGCAGTTCTTC; CDR3 protein: CSATQPGPLHNEQFF
J gene: TRBJ2-7; D gene: NA; clone size: many; V gene: TRBV20-1; CDR3 DNA: TGCAGTGCTAGAATGACCTCCTGGGAGCAGTACTTC; CDR3 protein: CSARMTSWEQYF
J gene: TRBJ1-1; D gene: NA; clone size: few; V gene: TRBV6-1; CDR3 DNA: TGTGCCAGCAGCCTTAAGAGGGGTTTGACTGAAGCTTTCTTT; CDR3 protein: CASSLKRGLTEAFF
J gene: TRBJ2-1; D gene: NA; clone size: few; V gene: TRBV27; CDR3 DNA: TGTGCCAGCAGCCGGTGGGAGTGGCAGAGTCTGAGTGAGCAGTTCTTC; CDR3 protein: CASSRWEWQSLSEQFF
J gene: TRBJ1-1; D gene: NA; clone size: NA; V gene: TRBV5-1; CDR3 DNA: TGCGCCAGCAGCCTCAATCTGTTACAGAACACTGAAGCTTTCTTT; CDR3 protein: CASSLNLLQNTEAFF
J gene: TRBJ2-1; D gene: TRBD2; clone size: many; V gene: TRBV6-2/TRBV6-3; CDR3 DNA: TGTGCCAGCAGTTACCAAACGGGACTAGCGGGAGGGCCGAGCTCCTACAATGAGCAGTTCTTC; CDR3 protein: CASSYQTGLAGGPSSYNEQFF
J gene: TRBJ2-2; D gene: TRBD1; clone size: NA; V gene: TRBV24-1; CDR3 DNA: TGTGCCACCAGTGATTTTGACAGGGTCGCCAACACCGGGGAGCTGTTTTTT; CDR3 protein: CATSDFDRVANTGELFF
J gene: TRBJ2-1; D gene: NA; clone size: few; V gene: TRBV6-4; CDR3 DNA: TGTGCCAGCAGTCTGATGGCGGGATTAACTAATGAGCAGTTCTTC; CDR3 protein: CASSLMAGLTNEQFF
J gene: TRBJ2-1; D gene: NA; clone size: NA; V gene: TRBV20-1; CDR3 DNA: TGCTGTGCTAGCCACCCGGGATTCACCGGTTTTAATGAGCAGTTCTTC; CDR3 protein: CCASHPGFTGFNEQFF
J gene: TRBJ2-2; D gene: TRBD2; clone size: few; V gene: TRBV12-3/TRBV12-4; CDR3 DNA: TGTGCCAGCAGCCCTAGGACTAGCGGGACTAACACCGGGGAGCTGTTTTTT; CDR3 protein: CASSPRTSGTNTGELFF
J gene: TRBJ1-5; D gene: NA; clone size: many; V gene: TRBV20-1; CDR3 DNA: TGCAGTGCTAGTGATGGAACGGGTCAGCCCCAGCATTTT; CDR3 protein: CSASDGTGQPQHF
J gene: TRBJ1-5; D gene: NA; clone size: many; V gene: TRBV29-1; CDR3 DNA: TGCAGCGTTGTCCTTGCAGGGACTAATCAGCCCCAGCATTTT; CDR3 protein: CSVVLAGTNQPQHF
J gene: TRBJ2-1; D gene: TRBD2; clone size: few; V gene: TRBV28; CDR3 DNA: TGTGCCAGCAGCCACCGAACTAGCGGAACCTACAATGAGCAGTTCTTC; CDR3 protein: CASSHRTSGTYNEQFF
J gene: TRBJ2-1; D gene: NA; clone size: NA; V gene: TRBV12-5; CDR3 DNA: TGTGCTAGTGGTTCCAGCCTCCTATCCTACAATGAGCAGTTCTTC; CDR3 protein: CASGSSLLSYNEQFF
J gene: TRBJ2-7; D gene: NA; clone size: NA; V gene: TRBV2; CDR3 DNA: TGTGCCAGCAGTGAAGCGCAAGGACTCGTTTACGAGCAGTACTTC; CDR3 protein: CASSEAQGLVYEQYF
J gene: TRBJ2-7; D gene: NA; clone size: NA; V gene: TRBV2; CDR3 DNA: TGTGCCAGCAGAGGACTGGGGAACGAGCAGTACTTC; CDR3 protein: CASRGLGNEQYF
J gene: TRBJ2-2; D gene: NA; clone size: few; V gene: TRBV9; CDR3 DNA: TGTGCCAGCAGCGACAAAAAAGGGGGAATTGACACCGGGGAGCTGTTTTTT; CDR3 protein: CASSDKKGGIDTGELFF
J gene: TRBJ1-4; D gene: TRBD1; clone size: many; V gene: TRBV5-1; CDR3 DNA: TGCGCCAGCAGCTTGGAGGGACAGCCCGTTGAAAAACTGTTTTTT; CDR3 protein: CASSLEGQPVEKLFF
J gene: TRBJ2-7; D gene: NA; clone size: NA; V gene: TRBV28; CDR3 DNA: TGTGCCAGCTACAACCGCCGGGACTTCTCCTACGAGCAGTACTTC; CDR3 protein: CASYNRRDFSYEQYF
J gene: TRBJ2-1; D gene: TRBD2; clone size: few; V gene: TRBV4-1; CDR3 DNA: TGCGCCAGCAGCCACCACCGGGACTCCAGCGGGAAACGGGCCTACAATGAGCAGTTCTTC; CDR3 protein: CASSHHRDSSGKRAYNEQFF
J gene: TRBJ2-1; D gene: NA; clone size: NA; V gene: TRBV7-2; CDR3 DNA: TGTGCCAGCAGCTTAGATCAAGTCAAATACAATGAGCAGTTCTTC; CDR3 protein: CASSLDQVKYNEQFF
J gene: TRBJ2-7; D gene: NA; clone size: NA; V gene: TRBV5-1; CDR3 DNA: TGCGCCAGCAGCTCCTCGGTTGCGGGGGAGCAGTACTTC; CDR3 protein: CASSSSVAGEQYF
J gene: TRBJ2-1; D gene: TRBD1; clone size: few; V gene: TRBV28; CDR3 DNA: TGTGCCAGCAGCCATGGCAGGGGGTCCTACAATGAGCAGTTCTTC; CDR3 protein: CASSHGRGSYNEQFF